The entry below gives a single TCR beta chain sequence along with its context. The data stem from a study of blood T cell repertoires in COVID-19. Study at large: Donors in the United States, Italy and Spain gave samples during acute or convalescent COVID-19. T cells, B-cell-depleted T cells, or PBMCs supplied cDNA or gDNA.

As handled by the study authors: Amplifying reference gene primers gave estimates of nucleated cell counts. Method: immunoSEQ multiplex PCR; TCRdb's copy keeps in-frame clones and lacks some. For V, J and clone size, that table is used; D and trimming come from the DNA. The data contain about 33,000 clones, over 80% of them singletons. The CDR3 loop spans 14 amino acids. The V gene's germline CDR1 is LNHDA and CDR2 SQIVND (reference sequence). V was trimmed by 4 bases and J by 4 bases, leaving 13 bases between them. The TCR comes from a human donor with active COVID-19. The donor label of this sample is uncertain. The sequenced sample was peripheral blood. V is TRBV19 and J is TRBJ1-2; a possible D gene is TRBD1 (6 bases). CDR3 nucleotide sequence: TGTGCCAGTAGTACTAACAGGGTCTCCTATGGCTACACCTTC. Its protein is CASSTNRVSYGYTF. Using reference TRBV19 and TRBJ1-2 for the parts outside the CDR3, the full variable domain is DGGITQSPKYLFRKEGQNVTLSCEQNLNHDAMYWYRQDPGQGLRLIYYSQIVNDFQKGDIAEGYSVSREKKESFPLTVTSAQKNPTAFYLCASSTNRVSYGYTFGSGTRLTVV.